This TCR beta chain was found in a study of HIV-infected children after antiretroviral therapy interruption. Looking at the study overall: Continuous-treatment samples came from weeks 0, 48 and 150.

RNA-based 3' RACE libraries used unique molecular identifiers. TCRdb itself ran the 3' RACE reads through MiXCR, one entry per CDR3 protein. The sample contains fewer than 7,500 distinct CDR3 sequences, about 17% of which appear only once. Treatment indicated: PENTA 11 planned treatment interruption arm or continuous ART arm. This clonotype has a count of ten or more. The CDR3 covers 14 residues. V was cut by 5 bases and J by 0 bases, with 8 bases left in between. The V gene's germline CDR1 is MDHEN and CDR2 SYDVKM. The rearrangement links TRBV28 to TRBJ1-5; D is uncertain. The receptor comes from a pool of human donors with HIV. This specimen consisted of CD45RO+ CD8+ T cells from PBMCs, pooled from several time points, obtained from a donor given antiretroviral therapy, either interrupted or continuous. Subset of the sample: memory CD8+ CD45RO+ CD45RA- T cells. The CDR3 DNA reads TGTGCCAGCAGTCCGCAGTATAGCAATCAGCCCCAGCATTTT. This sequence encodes CASSPQYSNQPQHF.